The 32 T cell receptor beta chains below come from one sample, sequenced in a study of T-cell reconstitution after alpha-beta-depleted transplantation in children. This sample's TCRbeta library carried unique molecular identifier barcodes. TCRdb independently ran MiXCR on the PCR reads; one entry per CDR3 protein. The table shows 550,000 to 600,000 distinct CDR3 sequences, with 23% occurring only once. Here the sequenced sample was PBMCs, mostly from graft donor cells, taken 360 days after TCRalphabeta/CD19-depleted stem cell transplant. These receptors originate from a boy under three years old who had a stem cell transplant for acute myeloid leukemia, so the T cells may come from the graft donor.

This chain links TRBV5-1 with TRBJ1-4; D might be TRBD1 (5 bases). CDR3 size: 16 residues. Germline V CDR1 and CDR2: SGHRS, YFSETQ. V lost 5 bases, J lost 1 base, and 15 bases lay in between. The CDR3 region is CASSPTPGVTNEKLFF. CDR3 coding DNA: TGCGCCAGCAGTCCCACCCCGGGGGTAACTAATGAAAAACTGTTTTTT.

At least ten counts were recorded for this clonotype. The germline gene is not matched at one end of the junction; a read error may be the cause. The V and J genes are TRBV29-1 and TRBJ2-5, with D possibly called TRBD1 or TRBD2 (5 bases each). This CDR3 is 13 amino acids long. The germline gives CDR1 SQVTM, CDR2 ANQGSEA. The CDR3 loop reads CSVEGTVFETQYF. The CDR3 DNA is TGCAGCGTCGAAGGGACGGTTTTTGAGACCCAGTACTTC.

This clonotype was seen more than once but under ten times. The V and J genes are TRBV4-3 and TRBJ2-2; perhaps TRBD2 as D (5 bases). This CDR3 has 14 residues. The V end was cut by 0 bases, the J end by 4 bases, with 6 bases between. Per germline, CDR1 LGHNA and CDR2 YSLEER. In nucleotides, the CDR3 is TGCGCCAGCAGCCAAGATGAGGGCACCGGGGAGCTGTTTTTT. Amino acid sequence: CASSQDEGTGELFF.

Many counts were recorded for this clonotype. This chain uses TRBV29-1 with TRBJ2-7, with 11 bases matching TRBD1. Germline V lookup: CDR1 SQVTM, CDR2 ANQGSEA. The V gene end was trimmed by 6 bases and the J gene end by 1 base; junction bases not matched to a gene: 2. The CDR3 sequence is 13 residues long. CDR3 in amino acids: CSVGQGASYEQYF. The CDR3, as DNA: TGCAGCGTCGGACAGGGGGCTTCCTACGAGCAGTACTTC.

The V gene is TRBV29-1, the J gene TRBJ1-2; D may be TRBD1 (6 bases). The CDR3 has 11 amino acids. V gave up 2 bases and J gave up 8 bases, with 9 bases separating them. The germline V gene has CDR1 SQVTM and CDR2 ANQGSEA. This CDR3 is CSVETGTGYTF. The CDR3 DNA sequence: TGCAGCGTTGAAACAGGGACCGGCTACACCTTC.

This clonotype was detected many times. The rearrangement uses TRBV24-1 and TRBJ2-3, with D possibly matching TRBD1 (5 bases). The CDR3 contains 15 residues. Germline CDR1 KGHDR, CDR2 SFDVKD. The germline V and J ends were trimmed by 4 bases and 6 bases, with 16 bases remaining between them. CDR3 nucleotides: TGTGCCACCAGTGACCCTGGACAAGCCCCGGATACGCAGTATTTT. Translation gives CATSDPGQAPDTQYF.

This clonotype was picked up a small number of times. The chain joins TRBV12-3 or TRBV12-4 to TRBJ2-1, with 7 nucleotides matching TRBD1. This CDR3 has 15 residues. The ends lost 5 bases at V and 7 bases at J; junction bases unmatched: 11. CDR3 bases: TGTGCCAGCAGTAGAGCCGGGACAGCCTCAAATGAGCAGTTCTTC. This gives the protein CASSRAGTASNEQFF.

This clonotype has more than one count but fewer than ten. The chain links TRBV25-1 to TRBJ1-1, with D possibly TRBD1 on 6 matching bases. Germline loops: CDR1 MGHDK, CDR2 SYGVNS. V dropped 1 base and J dropped 3 bases, with 9 bases sitting between them. This CDR3 comprises 14 residues. The CDR3 DNA reads as TGTGCCAGCAGTGAATTTACAGGGTACACTGAAGCTTTCTTT. This translates into CASSEFTGYTEAFF.

The rearrangement links TRBV12-3 or TRBV12-4 to TRBJ2-6; unclear D gene. This CDR3 is 16 amino acids long. With 6 bases removed from V and 4 bases from J, the gap between germline ends came to 16 bases. The DNA of the CDR3 is TGTGCCAGCAGCTCAAATTGGGGAATCGGGGCCAACGTCCTGACTTTC. Protein sequence: CASSSNWGIGANVLTF.

The chain couples TRBV7-2 to TRBJ1-2, with D perhaps matching TRBD1 (6 bases). Per germline, CDR1 SGHTA and CDR2 FQGNSA. The length of the CDR3 is 12 residues. V was trimmed by 5 bases and J by 8 bases, leaving 12 bases between them. CDR3 DNA sequence: TGTGCCAGCAGCCAGGAGGACAGAGGCTACACCTTC. Protein: CASSQEDRGYTF.

The chain carries TRBV10-3 and TRBJ2-1, with 7 bases lining up with TRBD2. Germline CDR1 is ENHRY and CDR2 is SYGVKD. This CDR3 is 13 amino acids long. With V trimmed by 4 bases and J by 9 bases, 6 bases remained unmatched. CDR3 nucleotides: TGTGCCATCAGTGCCGGCGGGGGTGGTGAGCAGTTCTTC. This codes for CAISAGGGGEQFF.

The chain uses TRBV20-1 and TRBJ1-1; possibly TRBD1 for D (5 bases). The CDR3 is made up of 13 amino acids. The V gene's germline CDR1 is DFQATT and CDR2 SNEGSKA (reference sequence). Between the trimmed V and J ends, which lost 6 bases and 1 base, there was a span of 12 bases. The CDR3 is CSALGRTNTEAFF. The CDR3 DNA follows: TGCAGTGCGTTGGGACGGACGAACACTGAAGCTTTCTTT.

This clonotype was counted a few times. The V call is TRBV11-2, the J call TRBJ2-3; 10 bases line up with TRBD2. The CDR3 is made up of 15 amino acids. The germline V gene has CDR1 SGHAT and CDR2 FQNNGV. V dropped 5 bases and J dropped 9; count of bases not matched to a gene: 11. CDR3 sequence reads: CASSLAGTSVRTQYF. In DNA, the CDR3 is TGTGCCAGCAGCCTTGCCGGGACTAGCGTACGAACGCAGTATTTT.

This clonotype was detected a few times. This rearrangement joins TRBV29-1 to TRBJ2-2; D may be TRBD1 or TRBD2 (6 bases each). V was pared by 0 bases and J by 4 bases, with 21 bases between. Germline assignment: CDR1 SQVTM and CDR2 ANQGSEA. CDR3 length equals 18 residues. The CDR3 region has the DNA TGCAGCGTTGAAGACCCCGAGGGGGGTCGGAGGGGCACCGGGGAGCTGTTTTTT. Translation gives CSVEDPEGGRRGTGELFF.

The table lists this clonotype with many counts. The V call is TRBV7-9, the J call TRBJ2-1; 8 positions agree with TRBD1. Per the germline V gene, CDR1 is SEHNR and CDR2 is FQNEAQ (reference sequence). J lost 0 bases, V lost 7 bases, and 5 bases had no gene match. The CDR3 contains 15 residues. The CDR3 here is CASIPDRASYNEQFF. The CDR3 DNA reads as TGTGCCAGCATCCCGGACAGGGCCTCCTACAATGAGCAGTTCTTC.

This clonotype was seen many times. The chain carries TRBV20-1 and TRBJ1-6, with 10 bases matching TRBD1. With 0 bases clipped from V and 0 bases from J, the junction kept 8 bases outside the gene matches. Germline V gene data show CDR1 as DFQATT and CDR2 as SNEGSKA (reference sequence). The CDR3 extends over 19 amino acids. CDR3: CSARDSGQGTSSYNSPLHF. For the CDR3, the DNA is TGCAGTGCTAGAGATTCGGGACAGGGGACGAGCTCCTATAATTCACCCCTCCACTTT.

This rearrangement joins TRBV3-1 to TRBJ2-1; D possibly corresponds to TRBD2 (6 bases). V was trimmed by 6 bases and J by 5 bases, leaving 14 bases between them. Germline CDR1 reads LGHDT; CDR2 reads YNNKEL (reference sequence). The CDR3 is 14 residues long. DNA for the CDR3: TGTGCCAGCAGGCAAAGGACTACCCACAATGAGCAGTTCTTC. This codes for CASRQRTTHNEQFF.

This clonotype appeared many times. V usage is TRBV11-3 and J usage is TRBJ1-1; TRBD1 matches 8 bases. The CDR3 is made up of 15 amino acids. Trimming removed 5 bases from V and 7 bases from J; junction bases left unmatched: 12. CDR1 is SGHNT and CDR2 is YENEEA in the germline V gene. The CDR3 DNA is TGTGCCAGCAGCGCATCCGGGACAGGCCCGTTTGAAGCTTTCTTT. Its protein is CASSASGTGPFEAFF.

This clonotype was counted between two and nine times. The chain uses TRBV12-3 or TRBV12-4 and TRBJ1-1; weak D call: TRBD1 (5 bases). The CDR3 contains 14 residues. Trimming removed 6 bases from V and 1 base from J, with 12 bases in between. The CDR3, as DNA: TGTGCCAGCAGCCCGCGAAGGGGGAACACTGAAGCTTTCTTT. This translates into CASSPRRGNTEAFF.

The V gene is TRBV20-1, the J gene TRBJ1-6; the D gene is possibly TRBD1 (6 bases). The CDR3 consists of 15 residues. Trimming left V 6 bases short and J 0 bases short, with 12 bases between. Germline CDR1 DFQATT, CDR2 SNEGSKA (reference sequence). The chain's CDR3 is CSASDRSSYNSPLHF. CDR3 coding DNA: TGCAGTGCCAGTGACAGGAGCTCCTATAATTCACCCCTCCACTTT.

This clonotype was counted a few times. The V gene is TRBV6-5, the J gene TRBJ2-2; D call uncertain. V was trimmed by 0 bases and J by 6 bases, leaving 8 bases between them. CDR1 MNHEY and CDR2 SVGAGI come from the germline V gene. The CDR3 spans 14 residues. The CDR3 loop reads CASSYSNGPGELFF. DNA for the CDR3: TGTGCCAGCAGTTACTCGAACGGACCCGGGGAGCTGTTTTTT.

The chain couples TRBV7-2 to TRBJ2-3; D gene unclear. The CDR3 length is 13 residues. V dropped 4 bases and J dropped 2 bases, with 7 bases sitting between them. Germline-derived CDR1 and CDR2 are SGHTA and FQGNSA. The CDR3 region has the DNA TGTGCCAGCAGCTCGAGATACACAGATACGCAGTATTTT. Its translation: CASSSRYTDTQYF.

V is TRBV12-3 or TRBV12-4 and J is TRBJ1-2; no definite D call. The CDR3 has 15 residues. The ends were cut back, 1 base at V and 4 bases at J, with 13 bases in the middle. This CDR3 reads CASSLGLFRSYGYTF. The CDR3 DNA sequence: TGTGCCAGCAGTTTAGGGTTGTTTCGCTCCTATGGCTACACCTTC.

The V gene is TRBV7-2, the J gene TRBJ2-1; possibly TRBD2 for D (6 bases). Germline V lookup: CDR1 SGHTA, CDR2 FQGNSA. The CDR3 extends over 13 amino acids. CDR3 sequence: CAEGPPIYNEQFF. The CDR3 nucleotides read TGTGCGGAGGGCCCACCAATTTACAATGAGCAGTTCTTC.

This clonotype showed up many times. The J gene is TRBJ2-4, the V gene TRBV3-1; 9 positions agree with TRBD1. The CDR3 sequence is 18 residues long. The V gene end was trimmed by 3 bases and the J gene end by 1 base; junction bases not matched to a gene: 10. Germline V lookup: CDR1 LGHDT, CDR2 YNNKEL (reference sequence). DNA for the CDR3: TGTGCCAGCAGCCATGAGGCAGACAGGGGGGATGCCAAAAACATTCAGTACTTC. This sequence encodes CASSHEADRGDAKNIQYF.

This clonotype was seen ten or more times. CDR3 in amino acids: CSALAGAYEAGELFF. The CDR3 region has the DNA TGCAGCGCACTAGCGGGGGCCTATGAGGCCGGGGAGCTGTTTTTT. The chain uses TRBV29-1 and TRBJ2-2; 11 nucleotides match TRBD2. Germline values: CDR1 SQVTM, CDR2 ANQGSEA. Trimming took 7 bases from V and 6 from J; bases not matched to a gene: 10. There are 15 residues in the CDR3.

This clonotype has at least ten counts. The CDR3 sequence is CARGPGENEQFF. The CDR3 bases are TGTGCCAGGGGCCCCGGCGAGAATGAGCAGTTCTTC. The V gene is TRBV5-6, the J gene TRBJ2-1, with D uncertain. V was trimmed by 8 bases and J by 7 bases, leaving 13 bases between them. This CDR3 has 12 amino acids. CDR1 and CDR2 from the germline V gene are SGHDT and YYEEEE. Full variable domain (outside the CDR3, taken from reference TRBV5-6 and TRBJ2-1): DAGVTQSPTHLIKTRGQQVTLRCSPKSGHDTVSWYQQALGQGPQFIFQYYEEEERQRGNFPDRFSGHQFPNYSSELNVNALLLGDSALYLCARGPGENEQFFGPGTRLTVL.

The sample holds a few counts of this clonotype. This chain connects TRBV20-1 to TRBJ2-7; D unclear. V was shortened by 2 bases and J by 4 bases, with 6 bases between the two germline ends. CDR3 size: 11 residues. Germline V gene lookup returns CDR1 DFQATT and CDR2 SNEGSKA (reference sequence). CDR3 residues: CSARYNYEQYV. For the CDR3, the DNA is TGCAGTGCTAGATACAATTACGAGCAGTACGTC.

Many counts were recorded for this clonotype. The chain recombines TRBV20-1 with TRBJ2-1; no clear D gene. Looked up from germline, CDR1 is DFQATT and CDR2 is SNEGSKA (reference sequence). V was clipped by 0 bases and J by 5 bases, with 8 bases between them. This CDR3 region has 13 residues. The chain's CDR3 is CSARDPNDNEQFF. In nucleotides, the CDR3 is TGCAGTGCTAGAGATCCCAACGACAATGAGCAGTTCTTC.

This clonotype turned up a few times. V gene TRBV9 combines with J gene TRBJ2-1; no clear D. The CDR3 consists of 13 residues. Trimming pared 4 bases from V and 8 bases from J, leaving 13 bases between. CDR1 and CDR2 from the germline V gene are SGDLS and YYNGEE. CDR3 sequence reads: CASSPLTWDEQFF. CDR3 nucleotide sequence: TGTGCCAGCAGCCCCTTGACCTGGGATGAGCAGTTCTTC.

This clonotype showed up many times. The chain employs TRBV20-1 and TRBJ1-2; 7 positions match TRBD1. CDR1 is DFQATT, CDR2 SNEGSKA, per germline (reference sequence). The CDR3 extends over 13 amino acids. J was trimmed by 4 bases and V by 6 bases; bases with no gene match: 8. In DNA, the CDR3 is TGCAGTGCAGGGACAGAGGGGTCCTATGGCTACACCTTC. Translating gives CSAGTEGSYGYTF.

The chain recombines TRBV7-8 with TRBJ2-7; D could derive from TRBD1 or TRBD2 (5 bases each). CDR3 length equals 14 residues. Germline assignment: CDR1 SGHVS and CDR2 FQNEAQ. V was pared by 5 bases and J by 0 bases, with 11 bases between. The CDR3 loop is CASSGSGSSYEQYV. CDR3 nucleotide sequence: TGTGCCAGCAGCGGCTCAGGGAGCTCCTACGAGCAGTACGTC.